This is a list of T cell receptor beta chains from one sample in a study of blood T cell repertoires in COVID-19. Sequencing was performed with immunoSEQ multiplex PCR; in TCRdb, only in-frame clones are kept and a portion is missing. The sample has fewer than 150,000 clones; 70% to 90% are singletons. Sequenced: peripheral blood. Receptors were obtained from a human donor in a cohort sampled during active COVID-19. Both conserved end residues are part of each CDR3.

V gene	J gene	CDR3 protein
TRBV5-1	TRBJ1-2	CASSRDRESYTF
TRBV6-5	TRBJ2-3	CASRDRGRGTDTQYF
TRBV2	TRBJ2-5	CAGQGDGETQYF
TRBV19	TRBJ1-3	CASIQVEGTAGNTIYF
TRBV18	TRBJ1-2	CASSPQGAGYTF
TRBV6-4	TRBJ2-7	CASSDFGRKLSYEQYF
TRBV18	TRBJ2-1	CASSPPTGAGDLYNEQFF
TRBV19	TRBJ2-1	CASSRRTSGYNEQFF
TRBV19	TRBJ2-7	CASSERGGSYEQYF
TRBV5-1	TRBJ2-5	CASSLESGHQETQYF
TRBV7-3	TRBJ1-1	CASSLTSRGEAFF
TRBV10-3	TRBJ2-2	CAISTSTGTGELFF
TRBV5-1	TRBJ2-3	CASSLGTWGDTQYF
TRBV7-2	TRBJ1-2	CASNTGGYGYTF
TRBV3-1/TRBV3-2	TRBJ1-5	CASSQDPQGNQPQHF
TRBV2	TRBJ1-5	CASSESRGFNQPQHF
TRBV7-2	TRBJ2-3	CASSLEGGITDTQYF
TRBV10-3	TRBJ2-5	CATRLAERGTQYF
TRBV29-1	TRBJ2-1	CSARGLGVHEQFF
TRBV6-2/TRBV6-3	TRBJ1-1	CASSNRNPNSFDTEAFF
TRBV7-2	TRBJ2-7	CASSRTGLAGGLNEQYF
TRBV5-6	TRBJ1-2	CASSLTGSIGYTF
TRBV30	TRBJ1-4	CAWSRGLRRGGEKLFF
TRBV7-2	TRBJ2-3	CASSLEVWGGTSTDTQYF
TRBV6-5	TRBJ1-6	CASTVLGGGSPLHF
TRBV7-3	TRBJ2-2	CASSLSPGNTGELFF
TRBV9	TRBJ2-3	CASSVGGWATDTQYF
TRBV9	TRBJ1-3	CASSVEGQGRNTIYF
TRBV6-6	TRBJ1-3	CASSPGQGNFGNTIYF
TRBV5-6	TRBJ1-6	CASSLNREQYYSPLHF